This TCR beta chain derives from a study of blood T cell repertoires in COVID-19. Sequencing used immunoSEQ multiplex PCR; TCRdb keeps in-frame clones, though not all of them. The top ten hold roughly 1.9% of the sample, which has fewer than 350,000 clones, roughly 86% seen once. The sequencing input was peripheral blood. The sequence derives from a woman in her 30s who had recovered from COVID-19.

CDR3 in DNA: TGCAGTGCCACTAGTGTGGAGACCCAGTACTTC. Amino acid sequence: CSATSVETQYF. The chain has TRBV20-1 and TRBJ2-5; possible D gene TRBD2, 5 bases. V was trimmed by 6 bases and J by 5 bases, leaving 10 bases between them. Germline CDR1 reads DFQATT; CDR2 reads SNEGSKA (reference sequence). The CDR3 covers 11 residues.